This entry lists 11 T cell receptor beta chains sequenced from one sample in a study of CD8 T cells in Susac syndrome (dated by TCRdb to between 2019 and 2020). The library was built by means of the immunoSEQ multiplex PCR assay. RNA was extracted using the RNeasy kit, and roughly 0.5 to 1 microgram was reverse transcribed with random hexamers. TCRdb trimmed public reads at Q25 via fastp, called clones via MiXCR and kept in-frame beta chains. CDR3 protein duplicates are merged, each entry listing the most common genes and DNA. The sample includes more than 150,000 distinct CDR3 sequences, with around 95% observed a single time. About 0.17% of the sample is in the top ten clones. The sequencing input was CD8+ T cells from PBMCs. These receptor sequences come from a human donor with Susac syndrome.

The CDR3 bases are TGCGCCAGCAGCTTGGCTCCGACCTACAATGAGCAGTTCTTC. Encoded protein: CASSLAPTYNEQFF. This sequence joins TRBV5-1 and TRBJ2-1; D unclear. CDR3 length: 14 residues. V was cut by 0 bases and J by 2 bases, with 6 bases left in between. The germline CDR1 and CDR2 sequences are SGHRS and YFSETQ.

CDR3 sequence reads: CASSGQGEGLGTEAFF. The CDR3 region has the DNA TGTGCCAGCAGCGGACAGGGCGAGGGTCTCGGCACTGAAGCTTTCTTT. The chain has TRBV28 and TRBJ1-1, with 8 bases aligning to TRBD1. V trimming: 6 bases; J trimming: 4 bases; junction bases outside the gene matches: 13. The germline V gene encodes CDR1 MDHEN and CDR2 SYDVKM. The CDR3 consists of 16 residues.

The rearrangement joins TRBV28 to TRBJ2-5; D is possibly TRBD1 (6 bases). Trimming shortened V by 6 bases and J by 2 bases, and 25 bases separated the two germline ends. The germline gives CDR1 MDHEN, CDR2 SYDVKM. The length of the CDR3 is 18 residues. The CDR3 reads CASRPKIVRGPKQETQYF. DNA for the CDR3: TGTGCCAGCAGACCCAAAATTGTCAGGGGCCCCAAACAAGAGACCCAGTACTTC.

The chain uses TRBV5-5 and TRBJ2-1; 9 nucleotides match TRBD1. Germline CDR1 SGHKS, CDR2 YYEKEE (reference sequence). With V trimmed by 4 bases and J by 9 bases, 8 bases remained unmatched. The CDR3 loop spans 14 amino acids. The CDR3 reads CASSTPGQGAEQFF. The CDR3 bases are TGTGCCAGCAGCACACCGGGACAGGGCGCTGAGCAGTTCTTC.

This clonotype came up once. This chain's CDR3 is CASSLPGRTYEQYF. In nucleotides, the CDR3 is TGTGCCAGCAGCTTACCAGGGCGGACCTACGAGCAGTACTTC. This sequence joins TRBV11-2 and TRBJ2-7; a possible D gene is TRBD1 (5 bases). Germline CDR1 SGHAT, CDR2 FQNNGV. There are 14 residues in the CDR3. Trimming took 2 bases from V and 2 from J, leaving 10 bases between them. Together with reference TRBV11-2 and TRBJ2-7, the CDR3 gives the full variable domain: EAGVAQSPRYKIIEKRQSVAFWCNPISGHATLYWYQQILGQGPKLLIQFQNNGVVDDSQLPKDRFSAERLKGVDSTLKIQPAKLEDSAVYLCASSLPGRTYEQYFGPGTRLTVT.

CDR3 sequence reads: CASSLSSTSTDTQYF. In DNA, the CDR3 is TGTGCCAGCAGCTTATCCTCCACTAGCACAGATACGCAGTATTTT. The rearrangement links TRBV7-3 to TRBJ2-3; D not certain. CDR3 length equals 15 residues. The V gene's germline CDR1 is SGHTA and CDR2 FQGTGA. Trimming removed 2 bases at V and 0 bases at J, with 9 bases between.

The chain joins TRBV5-1 to TRBJ2-5; TRBD1 matches 7 bases. Germline V gives CDR1 SGHRS, CDR2 YFSETQ. V shed 0 bases and J 5 bases; nucleotides not matched to a gene: 13. This CDR3 region has 17 residues. The CDR3 sequence is CASSLGGTARGTETQYF. The CDR3 coding sequence is TGCGCCAGCAGCTTGGGGGGGACAGCGCGTGGGACGGAGACCCAGTACTTC. Combining the CDR3 with reference TRBV5-1 and TRBJ2-5 gives the whole variable domain KAGVTQTPRYLIKTRGQQVTLSCSPISGHRSVSWYQQTPGQGLQFLFEYFSETQRNKGNFPGRFSGRQFSNSRSEMNVSTLELGDSALYLCASSLGGTARGTETQYFGPGTRLLVL.

CDR3 in amino acids: CASSRDLHNEQFF. CDR3 in DNA: TGCGCCAGCAGCCGGGACCTCCACAATGAGCAGTTCTTC. V usage is TRBV5-1 and J usage is TRBJ2-1; D possibly uses TRBD1 or TRBD2 (5 bases each). The length of the CDR3 is 13 residues. V dropped 4 bases and J dropped 5 bases, with 10 bases sitting between them. Germline loops: CDR1 SGHRS, CDR2 YFSETQ.

The chain links TRBV29-1 to TRBJ1-2, with unresolved D. The ends were cut back, 5 bases at V and 8 bases at J, with 15 bases in the middle. The CDR3 spans 12 residues. The V gene's germline CDR1 is SQVTM and CDR2 ANQGSEA. The CDR3 region has the DNA TGCAGCGTTCGTGGGGAAGGAAAAGGCTACACCTTC. Its translation: CSVRGEGKGYTF.

V and J are TRBV9 and TRBJ2-3, with 13 positions matching TRBD2. The germline V gene has CDR1 SGDLS and CDR2 YYNGEE. CDR3 size: 16 residues. With V trimmed by 2 bases and J by 5 bases, 5 bases remained unmatched. CDR3 nucleotide sequence: TGTGCCAGCAGCGTGACTAGCGGGGGGCTAAAAGATACGCAGTATTTT. This translates into CASSVTSGGLKDTQYF.

This clonotype appeared a single time. This chain links TRBV13 with TRBJ2-5; 8 nucleotides line up with TRBD1. Looked up from germline, CDR1 is PRHDT and CDR2 is FYEKMQ (reference sequence). The CDR3 runs 15 residues. J gave up 4 bases and V 5 bases, and 9 bases lay outside the gene matches. The CDR3 here is CASSTHGQGIETQYF. The CDR3 nucleotides are TGTGCCAGCAGCACCCACGGACAGGGAATAGAGACCCAGTACTTC.